These 9 T cell receptor beta chains originate from one sample sequenced in a study of cytomegalovirus exposure and HLA in healthy donors. The table came from immunoSEQ multiplex PCR; TCRdb's copy has only in-frame clones and leaves some out. This table has over 250,000 clones, roughly 87% appearing once. The specimen was PBMCs. These receptors came from a woman aged 30 to 39 in good health and CMV-seropositive.

This clone was seen a few times. V and J are TRBV25-1 and TRBJ1-3; D is unclear. Germline CDR1 is MGHDK and CDR2 is SYGVNS. CDR3 length equals 14 residues. V lost 8 bases and J lost 3, with 14 bases in between. The CDR3 DNA sequence: TGTGCCAGCGGCCTATGGGGTGATGGAAACACCATATATTTT. It encodes CASGLWGDGNTIYF.

The rearrangement joins TRBV28 to TRBJ1-2; D perhaps matches TRBD1 (5 bases). There are 15 residues in the CDR3. V was shortened by 0 bases and J by 8 bases, with 16 bases between the two germline ends. Germline V gene lookup returns CDR1 MDHEN and CDR2 SYDVKM. The CDR3 reads CASSLWGQGLEGYTF. The CDR3 DNA is TGTGCCAGCAGTTTATGGGGTCAGGGTTTAGAAGGCTACACCTTC.

This chain uses TRBV20-1 with TRBJ2-1, with a possible D match to TRBD2 (6 bases). CDR1 and CDR2 from the germline V gene are DFQATT and SNEGSKA (reference sequence). V shed 3 bases and J shed 15 bases, with 15 bases lying between them. The CDR3 loop spans 11 amino acids. The CDR3 loop reads CSASGLYSPFF. Here the CDR3 DNA reads TGCAGTGCTAGTGGACTATACTCGCCGTTCTTC.

V is TRBV6-1 and J is TRBJ2-2, with D maybe TRBD1 (5 bases). This CDR3 is 12 amino acids long. With 6 bases removed from V and 3 bases from J, the gap between germline ends came to 5 bases. Germline values: CDR1 MNHNS, CDR2 SASEGT. CDR3 in DNA: TGTGCCAGCAGACAGGACACCGGGGAGCTGTTTTTT. This sequence encodes CASRQDTGELFF.

This chain links TRBV29-1 with TRBJ1-3; D is uncertain. Per germline, CDR1 SQVTM and CDR2 ANQGSEA. This CDR3 contains 13 residues. V lost 6 bases to trimming and J lost 0 bases, with 9 bases between them. The CDR3 region is CSVYPISGNTIYF. The CDR3 DNA reads as TGCAGCGTCTATCCTATCTCTGGAAACACCATATATTTT.

This chain links TRBV5-4 with TRBJ2-5; D ambiguous. Germline lookup yields CDR1 SGHNT and CDR2 YYREEE (reference sequence). The CDR3 extends over 14 amino acids. The ends were cut back, 3 bases at V and 3 bases at J, with 12 bases in the middle. For the CDR3, the DNA is TGTGCCAGCAGCTGGGATCTAGAAGAAGAGACCCAGTACTTC. Protein: CASSWDLEEETQYF.

The chain links TRBV6-6 to TRBJ1-5, with D possibly TRBD1 on 6 matching bases. Germline V gene sequence: CDR1 MNHNY, CDR2 SVGAGI (reference sequence). Trimming removed 6 bases at V and 0 bases at J, with 12 bases between. This CDR3 contains 15 residues. The CDR3 loop is CASRKGGTSNQPQHF. In nucleotides, the CDR3 is TGTGCCAGCAGAAAGGGGGGGACTAGCAATCAGCCCCAGCATTTT.

The V and J genes are TRBV7-9 and TRBJ1-5; possibly TRBD1 for D (6 bases). The germline V and J ends were trimmed by 5 bases and 4 bases, with 12 bases remaining between them. Germline V gene lookup returns CDR1 SEHNR and CDR2 FQNEAQ (reference sequence). CDR3 length equals 14 residues. The DNA of the CDR3 is TGTGCCAGCAGCCTCGGGGGCCAAAATCAGCCCCAGCATTTT. It is translated as CASSLGGQNQPQHF.

A note on this clone: Other DNA variants within this sample encode the same CDR3. The rearrangement links TRBV2 to TRBJ2-2; 12 bases fit TRBD2. Trimming cost V 6 bases and J 5 bases; bases outside gene matches: 4. Germline values: CDR1 SNHLY, CDR2 FYNNEI. The CDR3 totals 15 residues. CDR3 DNA sequence: TGTGCCAGCAGGCGACTAGCGGGAGTAACCGGGGAGCTGTTTTTT. This encodes CASRRLAGVTGELFF.